This passage covers 8 T cell receptor beta chains from one sample sequenced in a study of blood T cell repertoires in COVID-19. Clones were read by immunoSEQ multiplex PCR, and TCRdb kept only the in-frame ones, dropping some. This table has over 90,000 clones, more than 75% appearing once. The sequenced sample consisted of peripheral blood. The source is a human donor in a cohort sampled during active COVID-19.

The chain has TRBV4-1 and TRBJ2-5; tentatively, D is TRBD1 (6 bases). V shed 5 bases and J shed 2 bases, with 9 bases lying between them. The CDR3 loop spans 13 amino acids. Germline V gene sequence: CDR1 MGHRA, CDR2 YSYEKL. CDR3 coding DNA: TGCGCCAGCAGCAGTGGACAGCAAGAGACCCAGTACTTC. Encoded protein: CASSSGQQETQYF.

The chain is built from TRBV5-4 and TRBJ2-2; TRBD2 might be the D (7 bases). CDR1 is SGHNT, CDR2 YYREEE, per germline (reference sequence). V lost 4 bases to trimming and J lost 7 bases, with 23 bases between them. The CDR3 contains 17 residues. The CDR3 is CASSPVSGGGVDGELFF. For the CDR3, the DNA is TGTGCCAGCAGCCCCGTTTCTGGGGGGGGCGTAGACGGGGAGCTGTTTTTT.

The rearrangement joins TRBV6-2 or TRBV6-3 to TRBJ1-5; D uncertain. The V gene's germline CDR1 is MNHEY and CDR2 SVGEGT. This CDR3 contains 16 residues. Trimming took off 8 bases at V and 7 bases at J, with 24 bases between the two ends. The CDR3 DNA follows: TGTGCCAGCCGCCTCCCCGACGGGGAACCCACCCAGCCCCAGCATTTT. It yields the protein CASRLPDGEPTQPQHF.

The V gene is TRBV2, the J gene TRBJ1-1; no clear D. V was cut by 6 bases and J by 8 bases, with 16 bases left in between. The CDR3 contains 13 residues. Germline-derived CDR1 and CDR2 are SNHLY and FYNNEI. CDR3 protein: CASSPHPSGEAFF. CDR3 sequence (DNA): TGTGCCAGCAGCCCTCACCCCTCGGGGGAAGCTTTCTTT.

This chain uses TRBV6-5 with TRBJ2-3, with 11 bases identical to TRBD2. Trimming cost V 3 bases and J 5 bases; bases outside gene matches: 4. Germline V gene lookup returns CDR1 MNHEY and CDR2 SVGAGI. This CDR3 spans 15 amino acids. The CDR3 sequence is CASSYGLAGGDTQYF. The CDR3 region has the DNA TGTGCCAGCAGTTATGGGCTAGCGGGGGGAGATACGCAGTATTTT.

This chain links TRBV27 with TRBJ2-3; 8 nucleotides align to TRBD2. Looked up from germline, CDR1 is MNHEY and CDR2 is SMNVEV (reference sequence). The junction had 6 bases not matched to a gene; V was cut back by 11 bases and J by 2 bases. CDR3 length: 13 amino acids. CDR3 DNA: TGTGCCGGATCTAGCGGGCCCACAGATACGCAGTATTTT. It specifies CAGSSGPTDTQYF.

The table lists this clone with a count of one. V usage is TRBV19 and J usage is TRBJ1-4; a weak D match, TRBD1 (5 bases). Germline assignment: CDR1 LNHDA and CDR2 SQIVND (reference sequence). There are 14 residues in the CDR3. The ends were cut back, 3 bases at V and 5 bases at J, with 10 bases in the middle. The CDR3 reads CASSIYGGNEKLFF. In nucleotides, the CDR3 is TGTGCCAGTAGTATCTACGGGGGGAATGAAAAACTGTTTTTT. Full variable domain (outside the CDR3, taken from reference TRBV19 and TRBJ1-4): DGGITQSPKYLFRKEGQNVTLSCEQNLNHDAMYWYRQDPGQGLRLIYYSQIVNDFQKGDIAEGYSVSREKKESFPLTVTSAQKNPTAFYLCASSIYGGNEKLFFGSGTQLSVL.

The chain links TRBV5-1 to TRBJ2-3; unclear D gene. CDR1 SGHRS and CDR2 YFSETQ come from the germline V gene. Trimming left V 1 base short and J 0 bases short, with 6 bases between. The CDR3 is 14 residues long. Written as DNA, the CDR3 is TGCGCCAGCAGCTTGTCCCATAGCACAGATACGCAGTATTTT. Translating gives CASSLSHSTDTQYF.